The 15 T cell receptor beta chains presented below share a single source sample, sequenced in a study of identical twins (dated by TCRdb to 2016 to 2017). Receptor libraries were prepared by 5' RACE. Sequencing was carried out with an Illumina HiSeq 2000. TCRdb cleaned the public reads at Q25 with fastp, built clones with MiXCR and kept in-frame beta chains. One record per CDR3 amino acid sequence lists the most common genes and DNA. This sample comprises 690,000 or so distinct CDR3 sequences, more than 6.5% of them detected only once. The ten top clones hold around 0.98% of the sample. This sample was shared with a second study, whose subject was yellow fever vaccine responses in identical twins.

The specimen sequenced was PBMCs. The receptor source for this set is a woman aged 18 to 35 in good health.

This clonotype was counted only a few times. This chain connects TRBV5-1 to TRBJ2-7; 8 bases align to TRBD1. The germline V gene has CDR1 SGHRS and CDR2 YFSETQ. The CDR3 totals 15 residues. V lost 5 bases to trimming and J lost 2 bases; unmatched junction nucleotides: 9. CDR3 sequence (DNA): TGCGCCAGCAGTTTCGGGGACAGGCCTCCCTACGAGCAGTACTTC. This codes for CASSFGDRPPYEQYF.

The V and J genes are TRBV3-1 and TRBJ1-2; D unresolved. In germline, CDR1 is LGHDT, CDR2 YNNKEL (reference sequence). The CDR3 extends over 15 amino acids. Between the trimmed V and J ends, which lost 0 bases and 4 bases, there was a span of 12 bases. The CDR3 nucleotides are TGTGCCAGCAGCCAAGAAACCCGATATCTCTATGGCTACACCTTC. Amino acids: CASSQETRYLYGYTF.

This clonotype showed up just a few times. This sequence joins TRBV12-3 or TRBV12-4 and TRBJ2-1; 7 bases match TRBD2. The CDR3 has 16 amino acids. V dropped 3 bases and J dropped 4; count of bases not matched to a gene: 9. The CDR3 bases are TGTGCCAGCAGTTTGTGGGCTAGCGGACGATACAATGAGCAGTTCTTC. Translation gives CASSLWASGRYNEQFF.

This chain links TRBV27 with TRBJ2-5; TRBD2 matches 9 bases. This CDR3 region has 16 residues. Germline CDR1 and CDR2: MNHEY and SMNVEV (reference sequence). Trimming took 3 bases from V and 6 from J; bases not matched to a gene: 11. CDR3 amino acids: CASSLGAGGPGKTQYF. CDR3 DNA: TGTGCCAGCAGTTTGGGGGCGGGGGGGCCGGGAAAGACCCAGTACTTC.

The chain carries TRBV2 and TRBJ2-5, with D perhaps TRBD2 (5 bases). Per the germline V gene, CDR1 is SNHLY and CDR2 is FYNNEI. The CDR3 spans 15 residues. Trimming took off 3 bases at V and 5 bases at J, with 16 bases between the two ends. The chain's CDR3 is CASSDPERSGETQYF. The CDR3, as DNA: TGTGCCAGCAGTGACCCCGAAAGGTCGGGGGAGACCCAGTACTTC.

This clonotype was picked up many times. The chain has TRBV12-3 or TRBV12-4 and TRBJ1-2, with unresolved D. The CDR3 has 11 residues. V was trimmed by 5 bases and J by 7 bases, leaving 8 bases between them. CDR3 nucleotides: TGTGCCAGCAGTGACCGGGGTGGCTACACCTTC. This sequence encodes CASSDRGGYTF.

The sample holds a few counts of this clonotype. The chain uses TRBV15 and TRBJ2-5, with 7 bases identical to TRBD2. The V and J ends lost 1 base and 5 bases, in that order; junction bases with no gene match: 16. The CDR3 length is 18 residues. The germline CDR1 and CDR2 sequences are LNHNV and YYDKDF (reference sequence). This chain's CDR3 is CATSRATGGAVTWETQYF. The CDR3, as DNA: TGTGCCACCAGCAGAGCGACGGGGGGTGCCGTTACATGGGAGACCCAGTACTTC.

In DNA, the CDR3 is TGTGCCAGCAGTTACTCCAGGGGAAATATAAGGGACAATGAGCAGTTCTTC. Translation gives CASSYSRGNIRDNEQFF. The chain combines TRBV6-2 or TRBV6-3 with TRBJ2-1, with a weak D call TRBD1 (6 bases). CDR1 MNHEY and CDR2 SVGEGT come from the germline V gene. The CDR3 is made up of 17 amino acids. Trimming removed 0 bases at V and 5 bases at J, with 17 bases between.

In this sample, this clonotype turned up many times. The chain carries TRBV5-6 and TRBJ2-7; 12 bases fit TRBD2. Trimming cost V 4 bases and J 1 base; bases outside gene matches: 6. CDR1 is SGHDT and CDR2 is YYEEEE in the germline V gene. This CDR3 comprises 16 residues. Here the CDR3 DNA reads TGTGCCAGCAGCGAGGATCTAGCGGGAGGGTCCTACGAGCAGTACTTC. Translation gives CASSEDLAGGSYEQYF. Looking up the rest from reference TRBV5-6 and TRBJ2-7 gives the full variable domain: DAGVTQSPTHLIKTRGQQVTLRCSPKSGHDTVSWYQQALGQGPQFIFQYYEEEERQRGNFPDRFSGHQFPNYSSELNVNALLLGDSALYLCASSEDLAGGSYEQYFGPGTRLTVT.

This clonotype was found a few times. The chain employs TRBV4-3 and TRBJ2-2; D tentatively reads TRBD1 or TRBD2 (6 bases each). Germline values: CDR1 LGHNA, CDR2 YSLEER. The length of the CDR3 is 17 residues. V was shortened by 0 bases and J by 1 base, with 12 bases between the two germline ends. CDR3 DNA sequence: TGCGCCAGCAGCCAAGATATGGCGGGACAGAACACCGGGGAGCTGTTTTTT. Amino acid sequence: CASSQDMAGQNTGELFF.

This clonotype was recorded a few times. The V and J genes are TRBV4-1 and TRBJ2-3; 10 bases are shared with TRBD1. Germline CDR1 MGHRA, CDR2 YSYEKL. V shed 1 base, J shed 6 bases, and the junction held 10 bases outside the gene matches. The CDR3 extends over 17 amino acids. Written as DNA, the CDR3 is TGCGCCAGCAGCCAAGTAGGCCGGGACAGGGGTCCCGATACGCAGTATTTT. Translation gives CASSQVGRDRGPDTQYF.

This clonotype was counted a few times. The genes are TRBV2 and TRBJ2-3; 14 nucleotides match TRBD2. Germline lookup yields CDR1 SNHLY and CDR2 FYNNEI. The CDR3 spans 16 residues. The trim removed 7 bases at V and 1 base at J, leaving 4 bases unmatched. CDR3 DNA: TGTGCCAGCATGACGGGACTAGCGGGGGGCACAGATACGCAGTATTTT. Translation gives CASMTGLAGGTDTQYF.

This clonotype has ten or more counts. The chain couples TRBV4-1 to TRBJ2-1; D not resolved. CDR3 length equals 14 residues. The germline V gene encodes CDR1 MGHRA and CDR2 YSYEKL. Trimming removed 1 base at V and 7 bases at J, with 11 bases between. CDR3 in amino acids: CASSQGSNANEQFF. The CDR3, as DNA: TGCGCCAGCAGCCAAGGTAGTAACGCGAATGAGCAGTTCTTC.

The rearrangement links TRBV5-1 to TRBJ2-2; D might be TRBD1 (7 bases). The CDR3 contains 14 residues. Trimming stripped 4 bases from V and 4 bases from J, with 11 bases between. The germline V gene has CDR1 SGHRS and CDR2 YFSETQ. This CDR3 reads CASSAGQLTGELFF. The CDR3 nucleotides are TGCGCCAGCAGCGCGGGACAGCTCACCGGGGAGCTGTTTTTT.

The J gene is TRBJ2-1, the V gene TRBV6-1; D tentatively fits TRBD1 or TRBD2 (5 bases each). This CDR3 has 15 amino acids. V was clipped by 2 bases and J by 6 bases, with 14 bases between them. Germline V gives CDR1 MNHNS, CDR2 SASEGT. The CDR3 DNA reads TGTGCCAGCAGTGAACCGGGACGCATCCTCAATGAGCAGTTCTTC. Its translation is CASSEPGRILNEQFF.